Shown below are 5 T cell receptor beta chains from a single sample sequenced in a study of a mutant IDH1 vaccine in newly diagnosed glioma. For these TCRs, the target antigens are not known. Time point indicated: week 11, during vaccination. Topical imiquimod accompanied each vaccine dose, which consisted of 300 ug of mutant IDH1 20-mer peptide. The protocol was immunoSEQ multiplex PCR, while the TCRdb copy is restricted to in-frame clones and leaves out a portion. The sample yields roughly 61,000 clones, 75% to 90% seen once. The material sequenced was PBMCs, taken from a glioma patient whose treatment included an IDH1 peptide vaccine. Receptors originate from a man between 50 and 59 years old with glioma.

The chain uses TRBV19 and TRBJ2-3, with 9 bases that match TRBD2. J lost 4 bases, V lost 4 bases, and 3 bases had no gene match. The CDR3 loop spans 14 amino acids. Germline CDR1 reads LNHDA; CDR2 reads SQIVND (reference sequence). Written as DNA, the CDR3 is TGTGCCAGTAGTAAGGGACTAGCTGCAGATACGCAGTATTTT. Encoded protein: CASSKGLAADTQYF.

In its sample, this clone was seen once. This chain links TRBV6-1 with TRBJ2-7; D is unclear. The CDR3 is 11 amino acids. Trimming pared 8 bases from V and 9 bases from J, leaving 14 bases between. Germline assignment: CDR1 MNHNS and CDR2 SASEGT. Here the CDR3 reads CASSYSIRQYF. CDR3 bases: TGTGCCAGCTCTTACAGTATTCGGCAGTACTTC.

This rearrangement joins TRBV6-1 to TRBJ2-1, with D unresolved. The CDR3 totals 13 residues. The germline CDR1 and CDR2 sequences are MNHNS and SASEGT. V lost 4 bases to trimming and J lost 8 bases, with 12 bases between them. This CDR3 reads CASSVSWSDEQFF. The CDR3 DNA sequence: TGTGCCAGCAGTGTCTCTTGGTCCGATGAGCAGTTCTTC.

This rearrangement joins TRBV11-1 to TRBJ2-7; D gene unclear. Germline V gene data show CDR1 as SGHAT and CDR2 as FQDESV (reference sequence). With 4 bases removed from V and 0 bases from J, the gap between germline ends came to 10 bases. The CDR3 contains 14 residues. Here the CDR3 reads CASSSSTYSYEQYF. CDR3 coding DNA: TGTGCCAGCAGCTCGTCGACTTACTCCTACGAGCAGTACTTC.

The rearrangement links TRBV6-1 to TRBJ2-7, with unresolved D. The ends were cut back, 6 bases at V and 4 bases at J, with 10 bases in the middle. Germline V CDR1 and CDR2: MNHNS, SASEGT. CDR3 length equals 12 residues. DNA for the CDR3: TGTGCCAGCAGGGTTAGTGCGTACGAGCAGTACTTC. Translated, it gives CASRVSAYEQYF.